Given below is one TCR beta chain in context. The specificity of this receptor is unknown. Base qualities are missing; no much larger clone stands one base away. This sample was taken from a study of T cell repertoires in cytomegalovirus infection (dated by TCRdb to the late 2010s). The study in broad terms: The HLA type of each donor mattered for the analysis, because public TCR beta signatures pointed to carriage of CMV infection along with the matching HLA type. Paper-wide results and their limitations: In both this cohort and an independent roughly 400-donor cohort, the cumulative frequency of public TCR beta family members distinguished carriers of CMV infection plus the relevant HLA type. In the ex vivo response, HLA-C-restricted CMV-specific TCR beta clonotypes were dominant, and in two of eight donors the single most frequent clonotype came from this HLA-C-restricted group.

V is cut by 2 bases and J by 5 bases, and the space between the germline ends is 16 bases. CDR1 and CDR2 are read off the germline V gene as MDHEN and SYDVKM. Counted from cysteine to phenylalanine, this CDR3 has 16 amino acids. Of the read, only the CDR3 DNA is kept; its 48 bases are in frame from base 1. Sequencing relied on an Illumina HiSeq 1500. The raw public data were reprocessed by TCRdb itself: fastp quality trimming at Q25, MiXCR clonotype calling, in-frame beta chains only. Merged by CDR3 protein, the rows form single entries marked with the most common genes and DNA. The sample yields about 740,000 distinct CDR3 sequences; roughly 35% were counted once. The leading ten clones occupy 2.5% to 3% of the sample.

The rearrangement combines TRBV28 with TRBJ1-5, with the D gene call left open. The material sequenced was PBMCs. The clonotype comes from a human donor in good health (CMV status not recorded). Some clones in this sample may be carry-over from other donors' samples. For the CDR3, the sequence is CASSLPDWGVDQPQHF. The nucleotides are TGTGCCAGCAGTTTACCCGACTGGGGTGTGGATCAGCCCCAGCATTTT.